Below are 14 T cell receptor beta chains sequenced from a single sample in a study of T-cell reconstitution after alpha-beta-depleted transplantation in children. Unique molecular identifiers were incorporated into the prepared TCRbeta library. Using its own MiXCR run on the PCR reads, TCRdb lists one record per CDR3 protein. The sample carries approximately 300,000 distinct CDR3 sequences, around a tenth recorded once. Here the sequenced sample was peripheral blood, taken 180 days after TCRalphabeta/CD19-depleted stem cell transplant. Receptors originate from a male patient aged 2-10 years who had a stem cell transplant for chronic granulomatous disease, so the T cells may come from the graft donor.

This clonotype has ten or more counts. The J gene is TRBJ2-7, the V gene TRBV18; D is unresolved. The V end lost 2 bases, the J end lost 4 bases, and 9 bases lay between the germline ends. Germline loops: CDR1 KGHSH, CDR2 LQKENI. This CDR3 comprises 13 residues. The CDR3 nucleotides are TGTGCCAGCTCACCAAAGGGTTTGTACGAGCAGTACTTC. This gives the protein CASSPKGLYEQYF.

This clonotype came up many times. The chain uses TRBV12-3 or TRBV12-4 and TRBJ1-3; D call uncertain. The germline V and J ends were trimmed by 3 bases and 2 bases, with 11 bases remaining between them. The CDR3 spans 15 residues. The CDR3 DNA sequence: TGTGCCAGCAGTTTTTACGGCGCCGCTGGAAACACCATATATTTT. This gives the protein CASSFYGAAGNTIYF.

This clonotype was found many times. V is TRBV12-3 or TRBV12-4 and J is TRBJ2-3, with D unresolved. The V end lost 8 bases, the J end lost 7 bases, and 16 bases lay between the germline ends. There are 13 residues in the CDR3. CDR3 in amino acids: CASASDEQHTQYF. DNA for the CDR3: TGTGCCAGCGCCTCGGACGAACAGCATACGCAGTATTTT.

There are many counts of this clonotype. The rearrangement joins TRBV5-1 to TRBJ1-6; a weak D match, TRBD1 (6 bases). The CDR3 runs to 14 residues. CDR1 is SGHRS, CDR2 YFSETQ, per germline. Trimming removed 3 bases from V and 7 bases from J, with 11 bases in between. This chain's CDR3 is CASSYQGPNSPLHF. The CDR3 DNA sequence: TGCGCCAGCAGCTATCAGGGGCCCAATTCACCCCTCCACTTT.

This clonotype was found many times. The chain has TRBV29-1 and TRBJ1-2; no reliable D call. Germline V gene data show CDR1 as SQVTM and CDR2 as ANQGSEA. Trimming stripped 6 bases from V and 7 bases from J, with 9 bases between. The CDR3 has 10 amino acids. The CDR3 sequence: CSVASVGYTF. CDR3 DNA: TGCAGCGTAGCTTCGGTTGGCTACACCTTC.

In its sample, this clonotype was seen many times. V gene TRBV6-5 combines with J gene TRBJ2-5; possible D gene TRBD2, 5 bases. V was trimmed by 4 bases and J by 5 bases, leaving 17 bases between them. This CDR3 spans 15 amino acids. Germline lookup yields CDR1 MNHEY and CDR2 SVGAGI. CDR3 sequence: CASSFNGRGWETQYF. DNA of the CDR3: TGTGCCAGCAGTTTCAATGGCCGGGGTTGGGAGACCCAGTACTTC.

About this clonotype itself: A read error is possible here, since a much larger clone lies one base away. The V call is TRBV19, the J call TRBJ2-3; D uncertain. The CDR3 sequence is 13 residues long. V lost 3 bases and J lost 4, with 8 bases in between. Germline lookup yields CDR1 LNHDA and CDR2 SQIVND (reference sequence). The CDR3 is CASSIREPDTQYF. The DNA of the CDR3 is TGTGCCAGTAGTATCAGAGAGCCAGATACGCAGTATTTT. The full variable domain, its missing parts supplied by reference TRBV19 and TRBJ2-3, is DGGITQSPKYLFRKEGQNVTLSCEQNLNHDAMYWYRQDPGQGLRLIYYSQIVNDFQKGDIAEGYSVSREKKESFPLTVTSAQKNPTAFYLCASSIREPDTQYFGPGTRLTVL.

The chain recombines TRBV6-1 with TRBJ2-4; D not certain. Germline-derived CDR1 and CDR2 are MNHNS and SASEGT. This CDR3 is 17 amino acids long. V lost 1 base and J 0 bases, leaving 13 bases between the germline ends. The CDR3 nucleotides are TGTGCCAGCAGTGAAGATTGGGGTCGGGTAGCCAAAAACATTCAGTACTTC. Protein: CASSEDWGRVAKNIQYF.

A word on this clonotype: A much larger clone lies a single base off, so this may be a read error. This chain links TRBV20-1 with TRBJ2-7, with 12 positions matching TRBD2. This CDR3 comprises 16 residues. Germline lookup yields CDR1 DFQATT and CDR2 SNEGSKA (reference sequence). CDR3 nucleotide sequence: TGCTGTGCTAGAGATGCTAGCGGGAGGGCCTACTACGAGCAGTACTTC. This sequence encodes CCARDASGRAYYEQYF.

This clonotype was seen repeatedly, ten times or more. The chain carries TRBV28 and TRBJ1-1, with 10 bases lining up with TRBD1. CDR3 length: 15 residues. The junction had 9 bases not matched to a gene; V was cut back by 10 bases and J by 1 base. CDR1 is MDHEN, CDR2 SYDVKM, per germline. The DNA of the CDR3 is TGTGCCACCAAGACAGGGGGCGTGAGGAACACTGAAGCTTTCTTT. Protein: CATKTGGVRNTEAFF.

This clonotype was found many times. This sequence joins TRBV4-2 and TRBJ2-1; 8 nucleotides align to TRBD1. CDR1 is LGHNA, CDR2 YNFKEQ, per germline. The CDR3 is made up of 17 amino acids. V trimming: 0 bases; J trimming: 3 bases; junction bases outside the gene matches: 7. CDR3 DNA sequence: TGTGCCAGCAGCCAAGATGGGGCAGGGGGCTACTACAATGAGCAGTTCTTC. Protein sequence: CASSQDGAGGYYNEQFF.

This clonotype has at least ten counts. The V and J genes are TRBV29-1 and TRBJ2-7; D may be TRBD2 (5 bases). Trimming shortened V by 4 bases and J by 3 bases, and 13 bases separated the two germline ends. Germline CDR1 SQVTM, CDR2 ANQGSEA. The CDR3 runs to 13 residues. As DNA, the CDR3 is TGCAGCGTTGTCCCCGGGAACTTCTACGAGCAGTACTTC. Translating it yields CSVVPGNFYEQYF.

This clonotype was seen more than once but under ten times. V gene TRBV15 combines with J gene TRBJ1-1; 7 bases align to TRBD1. Losses at the gene ends were 0 bases for V and 4 bases for J; bases not matched to a gene: 17. The V gene's germline CDR1 is LNHNV and CDR2 YYDKDF (reference sequence). The CDR3 has 19 amino acids. Here the CDR3 reads CATSRDSQGGPRGVTEAFF. The CDR3 coding sequence is TGTGCCACCAGCAGAGATAGTCAAGGGGGCCCCCGGGGGGTCACTGAAGCTTTCTTT.

This clonotype was observed many times. V and J are TRBV28 and TRBJ2-4; D not certain. Trimming took off 2 bases at V and 0 bases at J, with 8 bases between the two ends. Germline V gene lookup returns CDR1 MDHEN and CDR2 SYDVKM. The CDR3 is made up of 15 amino acids. This CDR3 reads CASSLAFGAKNIQYF. CDR3 DNA: TGTGCCAGCAGTTTAGCCTTTGGAGCCAAAAACATTCAGTACTTC. Variable domain in full (rest from reference TRBV28 and TRBJ2-4): DVKVTQSSRYLVKRTGEKVFLECVQDMDHENMFWYRQDPGLGLRLIYFSYDVKMKEKGDIPEGYSVSREKKERFSLILESASTNQTSMYLCASSLAFGAKNIQYFGAGTRLSVL.